Listed below are T cell receptor beta chains from one sample, sequenced in a study of tumor and adjacent non-tumor tissue in lung cancer. A single record per CDR3 protein comes from TCRdb applying MiXCR to the multiplex PCR reads. The sample lists roughly 67,000 distinct CDR3 sequences, 65% to 80% occurring once. The specimen was distant non-tumor lung tissue. These receptors all stem from a man aged 55 to 70 with non-small cell lung cancer. Each CDR3 is given with its conserved first and last residue. D genes are given only for firm matches. Only part of the rows carry a size: once, few, many, or a class if the clone is expanded.

j_call: TRBJ2-3; clone_size: -; v_call: TRBV28; d_call: -; cdr3_nt: TGTACCAGCAAGGTCGGAGGAATGGGCACAGATACGCAGTATTTT; cdr3_aa: CTSKVGGMGTDTQYF
j_call: TRBJ1-1; clone_size: -; v_call: TRBV11-1; d_call: -; cdr3_nt: TGTGCCAGCAGCTTAGCGCTTGGCAGGGCGAGCACTGAAGCTTTCTTT; cdr3_aa: CASSLALGRASTEAFF
j_call: TRBJ1-5; clone_size: many; v_call: TRBV20-1; d_call: TRBD1; cdr3_nt: TGCAGTGCTACAGGGGGCCGTGATCAGCCCCAGCATTTT; cdr3_aa: CSATGGRDQPQHF
j_call: TRBJ1-2; clone_size: many; v_call: TRBV28; d_call: -; cdr3_nt: TGTGCCAGCAGTTTTTTTCCCCGGGCCTATGGCTACACCTTC; cdr3_aa: CASSFFPRAYGYTF
j_call: TRBJ2-7; clone_size: -; v_call: TRBV29-1; d_call: TRBD1; cdr3_nt: TGCAGCGTCGCTGCACTCGACAGGGGGCGCTTCAAGGAGTACTTC; cdr3_aa: CSVAALDRGRFKEYF
j_call: TRBJ1-5; clone_size: -; v_call: TRBV6-5; d_call: -; cdr3_nt: TGTGCCAGCAGCCGTGCAGTTGATAGCAATCAGCCCCAGCATTTC; cdr3_aa: CASSRAVDSNQPQHF
j_call: TRBJ2-1; clone_size: many; v_call: TRBV10-2; d_call: -; cdr3_nt: TGCGCCAGCAGTGGATACAATGAGCAGTTCTTC; cdr3_aa: CASSGYNEQFF
j_call: TRBJ2-2; clone_size: -; v_call: TRBV7-8; d_call: -; cdr3_nt: TGTGCCCGCGGCTTAGGGTCCGGGACTCCGACGCCCGGGGAGCTGTTTTTT; cdr3_aa: CARGLGSGTPTPGELFF
j_call: TRBJ1-1; clone_size: many; v_call: TRBV6-5; d_call: -; cdr3_nt: -; cdr3_aa: CASSTSTENTEAFF
j_call: TRBJ1-2; clone_size: -; v_call: TRBV6-1; d_call: -; cdr3_nt: TGTGCCAGCAGTGAAGATGTCAGGTCATATGCCTACACCTTC; cdr3_aa: CASSEDVRSYAYTF
j_call: TRBJ2-6; clone_size: -; v_call: TRBV6-5; d_call: -; cdr3_nt: TGTGCCAGCAGTTATGGAGGAGGTGGCGTCAACATCCTGACTTTC; cdr3_aa: CASSYGGGGVNILTF
j_call: TRBJ2-3; clone_size: -; v_call: TRBV6-1; d_call: -; cdr3_nt: TGCGCCAGCAGTGAAGCTAGCCCGGGGCGCACAGATACGCGGTATTTT; cdr3_aa: CASSEASPGRTDTRYF
j_call: TRBJ2-7; clone_size: -; v_call: TRBV6-1; d_call: -; cdr3_nt: TGTGTCAACACTGAAAGGGTAGGGCGGAGGGTTTACGAGCAGTACTTC; cdr3_aa: CVNTERVGRRVYEQYF
j_call: TRBJ2-1; clone_size: -; v_call: TRBV20-1; d_call: -; cdr3_nt: TGCAATGCTACCTCCTCACTAGCTGAGACCTACAATGAGCAGTTCTTC; cdr3_aa: CNATSSLAETYNEQFF
j_call: TRBJ2-3; clone_size: -; v_call: TRBV20-1; d_call: -; cdr3_nt: TGCAGTGCAGAGGGCGCCGGGACACTGAGCTGGTATAGCAGTCAGCCCCAGTATTTT; cdr3_aa: CSAEGAGTLSWYSSQPQYF
j_call: TRBJ1-4; clone_size: many; v_call: TRBV7-8; d_call: -; cdr3_nt: TGTGCCAGCAGCCTAAGTCTGGGACGGACAACTAATGAAAAACTGTTTTTT; cdr3_aa: CASSLSLGRTTNEKLFF
j_call: TRBJ2-5; clone_size: -; v_call: TRBV6-1; d_call: -; cdr3_nt: TGTGCCAGCAGTGAAGCGTGGGGGCAAGGGGGTGGGATCCAATACTTC; cdr3_aa: CASSEAWGQGGGIQYF
j_call: TRBJ2-4; clone_size: -; v_call: TRBV6-6; d_call: -; cdr3_nt: TGTGCCCGCAACCCCGAACCCAAAAACATTCAGTACTTC; cdr3_aa: CARNPEPKNIQYF
j_call: TRBJ2-1; clone_size: -; v_call: TRBV5-1; d_call: TRBD1; cdr3_nt: TGCGTCAGCACCTTGAGTCCCCCCGGGACAGGGGACAATGAGCAGTTCTTC; cdr3_aa: CVSTLSPPGTGDNEQFF
j_call: TRBJ2-3; clone_size: -; v_call: TRBV28; d_call: TRBD1; cdr3_nt: TGTGCCAGCAGCGGACAGGGGCCGGATATGCAGTATTTT; cdr3_aa: CASSGQGPDMQYF
j_call: TRBJ1-1; clone_size: -; v_call: TRBV6-1; d_call: -; cdr3_nt: TGTACCAGCGGTGATACAGATAACACTGAAGTTTTCTTT; cdr3_aa: CTSGDTDNTEVFF
j_call: TRBJ2-1; clone_size: -; v_call: TRBV11-3; d_call: TRBD2; cdr3_nt: TGTGCCAGCTGCTGCGGACTAGCGGGGGATGAGCAGTTCTTC; cdr3_aa: CASCCGLAGDEQFF
j_call: TRBJ1-4; clone_size: -; v_call: TRBV29-1; d_call: -; cdr3_nt: TGTAGCGCTCAGGGGAATGGAAAACTGTTTTTT; cdr3_aa: CSAQGNGKLFF
j_call: TRBJ2-7; clone_size: -; v_call: TRBV4-2; d_call: -; cdr3_nt: TGTGCCAGCAGCCAAGGGACATGGAAGTACGAGCAGTACTTC; cdr3_aa: CASSQGTWKYEQYF
j_call: TRBJ1-1; clone_size: -; v_call: TRBV20-1; d_call: -; cdr3_nt: TGCCGTGTTGCAGGGAACACTGAAGTTTTCTTT; cdr3_aa: CRVAGNTEVFF
j_call: TRBJ2-5; clone_size: -; v_call: TRBV14; d_call: -; cdr3_nt: TGTACCAGCAACCCAAACAGGGAGACCCAGTACTTC; cdr3_aa: CTSNPNRETQYF
j_call: TRBJ2-4; clone_size: many; v_call: TRBV5-6; d_call: -; cdr3_nt: TGTGCCAGCAGCTACGGTGACAAAAACATTCAGTACTTC; cdr3_aa: CASSYGDKNIQYF
j_call: TRBJ2-2; clone_size: -; v_call: TRBV6-6; d_call: -; cdr3_nt: TGTACCGGCAGTTACTCGATTTCCCGGGAGCTGTTTTTT; cdr3_aa: CTGSYSISRELFF
j_call: TRBJ2-1; clone_size: -; v_call: TRBV6-2/TRBV6-3; d_call: TRBD2; cdr3_nt: TGTGCCTCCCGACACTCAGGACTAGCGGCAAATGAGCAGTCCTTC; cdr3_aa: CASRHSGLAANEQSF
j_call: TRBJ2-2; clone_size: -; v_call: TRBV7-2; d_call: TRBD2; cdr3_nt: TGTTCCAGCAGCCGAATCCCGACTAGCCGGGGCACCGGGGAGCTGTTTTTT; cdr3_aa: CSSSRIPTSRGTGELFF
j_call: TRBJ2-1; clone_size: -; v_call: TRBV6-1; d_call: TRBD2; cdr3_nt: TGTGCCATCAGTTTCACCGGTACTAGCGGGAGAGGTCAGGAGCAGTTCTTC; cdr3_aa: CAISFTGTSGRGQEQFF
j_call: TRBJ2-3; clone_size: -; v_call: TRBV6-5; d_call: -; cdr3_nt: TGTGCCAGCAGGCGGGGATTATTCCCAGATACGCAGTGTTTT; cdr3_aa: CASRRGLFPDTQCF
j_call: TRBJ2-6; clone_size: -; v_call: TRBV19; d_call: TRBD1; cdr3_nt: TGTGCCAGAAGTGGACAGGGGGCCGGGGCCAACGTCCCGACTTTC; cdr3_aa: CARSGQGAGANVPTF
j_call: TRBJ2-3; clone_size: -; v_call: TRBV6-6; d_call: -; cdr3_nt: TGTGCCAGCAGTCGTATAGATACGCAGTATTTT; cdr3_aa: CASSRIDTQYF
j_call: TRBJ2-1; clone_size: -; v_call: TRBV6-1; d_call: -; cdr3_nt: TGTGCCAGCAGTGACTACCCTTACAGGGATGAGCAATTCTTC; cdr3_aa: CASSDYPYRDEQFF
j_call: TRBJ2-7; clone_size: -; v_call: TRBV10-2; d_call: -; cdr3_nt: TGCACCAGCAGTGAGTGGGATATAGCGGTCAAAAGCCCCTACGAGCAGTACTTC; cdr3_aa: CTSSEWDIAVKSPYEQYF
j_call: TRBJ2-1; clone_size: -; v_call: TRBV6-1; d_call: -; cdr3_nt: TGTGTCAGCAGTTTAGCGTTGGGCTCCTACAATGAGCAGTTCTTC; cdr3_aa: CVSSLALGSYNEQFF
j_call: TRBJ2-1; clone_size: -; v_call: TRBV2; d_call: -; cdr3_nt: TGTGGCAGCAATCCGCCGGGGGTTCCTGAGCAGTTCTTC; cdr3_aa: CGSNPPGVPEQFF
j_call: TRBJ1-1; clone_size: -; v_call: TRBV29-1; d_call: -; cdr3_nt: TGCAGCGCTGAAGGTGACAGATCGAACACTGAAGCTTTCTTT; cdr3_aa: CSAEGDRSNTEAFF
j_call: TRBJ1-3; clone_size: medium-sized; v_call: TRBV29-1; d_call: -; cdr3_nt: TGCAGCGCTACCTTCTCCCCGAGTGGAAACACCATATATTTT; cdr3_aa: CSATFSPSGNTIYF
j_call: TRBJ2-3; clone_size: -; v_call: TRBV4-1; d_call: TRBD1; cdr3_nt: TGCGCCAGCAGCCAGGATACGGGACAGGACATCACAGATACGCATTATTTT; cdr3_aa: CASSQDTGQDITDTHYF
j_call: TRBJ2-7; clone_size: -; v_call: TRBV5-5; d_call: -; cdr3_nt: TGTGCCAACAGCCCCGGGCCGGGGATGGTGTATGAGCAGTACTTC; cdr3_aa: CANSPGPGMVYEQYF
j_call: TRBJ2-7; clone_size: -; v_call: TRBV6-2/TRBV6-3; d_call: -; cdr3_nt: TGTGCCAGCAGTTACTCGTCATTACTAGTGGGAGTCGAGCAGTACTTC; cdr3_aa: CASSYSSLLVGVEQYF
j_call: TRBJ2-5; clone_size: -; v_call: TRBV29-1; d_call: -; cdr3_nt: TGCAGTGTAGCAGACAGATACCAAGATACCCAGTACTTC; cdr3_aa: CSVADRYQDTQYF
j_call: TRBJ2-1; clone_size: -; v_call: TRBV29-1; d_call: TRBD2; cdr3_nt: TGCAGCGGCTCGGGGGGGCGCGGGAACCCGCCATCTAGGAGCAATGAGCAGTTCTTC; cdr3_aa: CSGSGGRGNPPSRSNEQFF
j_call: TRBJ2-2; clone_size: few; v_call: TRBV6-1; d_call: -; cdr3_nt: TGTGCCAGCAGTGACAGGACTTCAGGGGAGCTGTTTTTT; cdr3_aa: CASSDRTSGELFF
j_call: TRBJ2-7; clone_size: -; v_call: TRBV6-5; d_call: TRBD2; cdr3_nt: TGTGCCAGGGGTTACTCGGGGCGGGAGACGGCCGAGCAGTACTTC; cdr3_aa: CARGYSGRETAEQYF
j_call: TRBJ2-7; clone_size: -; v_call: TRBV29-1; d_call: -; cdr3_nt: TGCAGCGTTGATCAAGGGTGGACCTACGAGCAGTACTTC; cdr3_aa: CSVDQGWTYEQYF
j_call: TRBJ2-7; clone_size: many; v_call: TRBV18; d_call: -; cdr3_nt: TGTGCCAGCTCACCACCGCAGGTTTACGAGCAGTACTTC; cdr3_aa: CASSPPQVYEQYF
j_call: TRBJ1-1; clone_size: -; v_call: TRBV4-1; d_call: -; cdr3_nt: TGCGCCAGCAGCCATATGGGATATGGGAAACATGAAGCTTTCTTT; cdr3_aa: CASSHMGYGKHEAFF
j_call: TRBJ2-1; clone_size: once; v_call: TRBV19; d_call: -; cdr3_nt: TGTGCCAGTACTATAGGAGAATACAATGAGCAGTTCTTC; cdr3_aa: CASTIGEYNEQFF
j_call: TRBJ1-1; clone_size: once; v_call: TRBV6-5; d_call: TRBD1; cdr3_nt: TGTGCTAACAATTACCACGGCGTCCGGGACAGCCTGAACACTGAAGCTTTCTTT; cdr3_aa: CANNYHGVRDSLNTEAFF
j_call: TRBJ1-1; clone_size: -; v_call: TRBV19; d_call: -; cdr3_nt: TGTACCAGTACCGCATCGGGCAGTTTGAACACTGAAGCTTTCTTT; cdr3_aa: CTSTASGSLNTEAFF
j_call: TRBJ2-1; clone_size: -; v_call: TRBV30; d_call: TRBD2; cdr3_nt: TGTGCCGGATCCAGCGAGTCCGGGGGGTGGGTTGTCAATGAGCAGTTCTTC; cdr3_aa: CAGSSESGGWVVNEQFF
j_call: TRBJ2-7; clone_size: many; v_call: TRBV4-2; d_call: -; cdr3_nt: TGTGCCAGCAGCCAAGGACGGGTGGAACGCGAGCAGTACTTC; cdr3_aa: CASSQGRVEREQYF
j_call: TRBJ2-7; clone_size: -; v_call: TRBV29-1; d_call: -; cdr3_nt: TGCAGCGTCGGAGTTACCTCCTACGAGCAGTACTTC; cdr3_aa: CSVGVTSYEQYF
j_call: TRBJ2-1; clone_size: -; v_call: TRBV6-1; d_call: TRBD2; cdr3_nt: TGTGCAAGCATTGCAGATAGCGGGAGGATCTACAATGAGCAGTTCTTC; cdr3_aa: CASIADSGRIYNEQFF
j_call: TRBJ2-7; clone_size: -; v_call: TRBV6-2/TRBV6-3; d_call: TRBD2; cdr3_nt: TGTGCTAGCAGCTGGACTAGCTGCCACGAGCAGTACTTC; cdr3_aa: CASSWTSCHEQYF
j_call: TRBJ1-2; clone_size: -; v_call: TRBV10-3; d_call: TRBD1; cdr3_nt: TGTGCTACCAGTGATAGGACAGGCATCTATGGCTACACCTTC; cdr3_aa: CATSDRTGIYGYTF
j_call: TRBJ2-7; clone_size: -; v_call: TRBV4-2; d_call: TRBD2; cdr3_nt: TGTGCCAGCAACCAAGCTCGGAGTAGCGGGAGTTACAAGCAGTACTTC; cdr3_aa: CASNQARSSGSYKQYF